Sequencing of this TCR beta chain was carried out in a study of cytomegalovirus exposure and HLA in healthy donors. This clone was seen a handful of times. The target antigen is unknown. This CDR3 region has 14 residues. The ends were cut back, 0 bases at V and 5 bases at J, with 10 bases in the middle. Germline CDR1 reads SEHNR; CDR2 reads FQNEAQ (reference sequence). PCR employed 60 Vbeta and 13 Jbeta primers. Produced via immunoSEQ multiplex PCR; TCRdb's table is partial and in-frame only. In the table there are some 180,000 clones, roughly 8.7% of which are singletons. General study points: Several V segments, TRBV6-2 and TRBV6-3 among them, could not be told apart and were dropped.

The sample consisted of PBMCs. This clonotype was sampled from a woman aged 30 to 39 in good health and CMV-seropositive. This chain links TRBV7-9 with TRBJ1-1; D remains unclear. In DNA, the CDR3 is TGTGCCAGCAGCTTAGCAGGTTCGGGAACTGAAGCTTTCTTT. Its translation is CASSLAGSGTEAFF.